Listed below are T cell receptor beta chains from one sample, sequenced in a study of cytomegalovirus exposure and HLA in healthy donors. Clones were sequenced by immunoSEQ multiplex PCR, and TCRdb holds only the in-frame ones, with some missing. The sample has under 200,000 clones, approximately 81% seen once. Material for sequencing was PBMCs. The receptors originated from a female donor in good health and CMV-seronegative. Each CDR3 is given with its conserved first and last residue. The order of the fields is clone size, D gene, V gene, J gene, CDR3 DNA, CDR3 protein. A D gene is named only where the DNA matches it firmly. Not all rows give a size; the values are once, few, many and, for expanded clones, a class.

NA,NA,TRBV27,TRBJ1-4,TGTGCCAGCAGTTTAGGGGGGGAAAAACTGTTTTTT,CASSLGGEKLFF
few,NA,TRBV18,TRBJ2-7,TGTGCCAGCTCACCACCCCAGGGGCTCTCCTACGAGCAGTACTTC,CASSPPQGLSYEQYF
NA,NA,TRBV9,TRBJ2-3,TGTGCCAGCAGCTCCCCTTGGGGAGCAGATACGCAGTATTTT,CASSSPWGADTQYF
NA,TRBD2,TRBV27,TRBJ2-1,TGTGCCAGCAGTTTAATGACTAGCGGGAGAAGTCCGTTCTTC,CASSLMTSGRSPFF
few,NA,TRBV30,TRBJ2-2,TGTGCCTGGAGGACAGCGAACACCGGGGAGCTGTTTTTT,CAWRTANTGELFF
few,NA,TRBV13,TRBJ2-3,TGTGCCAGCAGCTCTCGGAGCTTAACCTCCACAGATACGCAGTATTTT,CASSSRSLTSTDTQYF
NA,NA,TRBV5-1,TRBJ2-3,TGCGCCAGCAGCTTAGGGGGTGATACGCAGTATTTT,CASSLGGDTQYF
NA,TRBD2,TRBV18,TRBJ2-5,TGTGCCAGCTCACCACTGGGACTAGCGGGAGGAGAGACCCAGTACTTC,CASSPLGLAGGETQYF
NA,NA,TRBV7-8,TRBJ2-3,TGTGCCAGCAGCCCACCCCCGCCGGGGGATACGCAGTATTTT,CASSPPPPGDTQYF
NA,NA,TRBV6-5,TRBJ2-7,TGTGCCAGCAGTTACTCGACCCTAGCATCCCACGAGCAGTACTTC,CASSYSTLASHEQYF
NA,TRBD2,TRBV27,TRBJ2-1,TGTGCCAGCGCGACAAGCGGGAGGATCACCAATGAGCAGTTCTTC,CASATSGRITNEQFF
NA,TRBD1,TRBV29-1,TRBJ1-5,TGCAGCGTTGAATGGGACAGGGAGTATAGCAATCAGCCCCAGCATTTT,CSVEWDREYSNQPQHF
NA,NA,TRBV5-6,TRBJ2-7,TGTGCCAGCAGGACTGCCGGAGGGCCGCTCTACGAGCAGTACTTC,CASRTAGGPLYEQYF
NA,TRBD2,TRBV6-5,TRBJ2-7,TGTGCCAGCAGAGCGACTAGCGGTCACGAGCAGTACTTC,CASRATSGHEQYF
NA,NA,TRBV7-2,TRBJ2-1,TGTGCCAGCAGCCCCCCCCCTAGCGTACCTTACAATGAGCAGTTCTTC,CASSPPPSVPYNEQFF
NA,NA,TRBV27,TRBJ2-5,TGTGCCAGCAGTCCGGGACCATCGGGGGCCCAGTACTTC,CASSPGPSGAQYF
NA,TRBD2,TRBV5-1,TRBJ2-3,TGCGCCAGCAGCTTGACTAGCGGTACTAGCACAGATACGCAGTATTTT,CASSLTSGTSTDTQYF
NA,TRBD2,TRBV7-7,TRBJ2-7,TGTGCTAGCAGCCTTGGGAGCGGGGACTACGAGCAGTACTTC,CASSLGSGDYEQYF
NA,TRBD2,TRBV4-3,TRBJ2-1,TGCGCCAGCAGCCAAGAACCTAGCGGGGGCTATGAGCAGTTCTTC,CASSQEPSGGYEQFF
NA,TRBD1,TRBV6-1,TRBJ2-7,TGTGCCAGCAGTGAAAAGACAGGGTGGAGGTTCTACGAGCAGTACTTC,CASSEKTGWRFYEQYF
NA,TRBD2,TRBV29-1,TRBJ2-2,TGCAGCGTTGAGGGGACTAGCGGGGGGGCGAACACCGGGGAGCTGTTTTTT,CSVEGTSGGANTGELFF
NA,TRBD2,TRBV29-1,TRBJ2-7,TGCAGCGTTGAAGTGGGGCGGGAGGGCTACGAGCAGTACTTC,CSVEVGREGYEQYF
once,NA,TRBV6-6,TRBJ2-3,TGTGCCAGCAGTTATGGGCAGACCACAGATACGCAGTATTTT,CASSYGQTTDTQYF
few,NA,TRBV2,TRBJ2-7,TGTGCCAGCAGTGAAGTGGGGGGATACGAGCAGTACTTC,CASSEVGGYEQYF
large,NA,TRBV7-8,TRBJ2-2,TGTGCCAGCAGCTTAGGGACAACCGGGTACGAAAACACCGGGGAGCTGTTTTTT,CASSLGTTGYENTGELFF
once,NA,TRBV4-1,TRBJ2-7,TGCGCCAGCAGCCCCTTTGGGAGCCAAGCCTCCTACGAGCAGTACTTC,CASSPFGSQASYEQYF
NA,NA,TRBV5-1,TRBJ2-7,TGCGCCAGCAGCTTTGGGGGGTGGGGGTCGACTAACTACGAGCAGTACTTC,CASSFGGWGSTNYEQYF
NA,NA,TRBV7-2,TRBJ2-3,TGTGCCAGCAGCCCCGGTGGAGGGGTAGGGGATACGCAGTATTTT,CASSPGGGVGDTQYF
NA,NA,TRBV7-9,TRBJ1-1,TGTGCCAGCAGCGTAGGACAGACAAGCACTGAAGCTTTCTTT,CASSVGQTSTEAFF
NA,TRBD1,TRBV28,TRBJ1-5,TGTGCCAGCAGGAGGACAGGGGGAAGCAATCAGCCCCAGCATTTT,CASRRTGGSNQPQHF
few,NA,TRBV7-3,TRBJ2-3,TGTGCCAGCAGCCTATCTACCAACCCGCAGTATTTT,CASSLSTNPQYF
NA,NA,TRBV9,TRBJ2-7,TGTGCCAGCAGCGTAGGAGAGGTTACCTACGAGCAGTACTTC,CASSVGEVTYEQYF
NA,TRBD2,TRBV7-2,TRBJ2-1,TGTGCCAGCAGCTCGGGGGGGCTAGCCCGCGGAGGAAATGAGCAGCTCTTC,CASSSGGLARGGNEQLF
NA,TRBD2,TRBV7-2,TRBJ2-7,TGTGCCAGCAGCCCGAGGGCGGGGGGACCCTCCTACGAGCAGTACTTC,CASSPRAGGPSYEQYF
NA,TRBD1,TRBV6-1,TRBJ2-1,TGTGCCAGCATCCAGGGACAGGGGTTCAATGAGCAGTTCTTC,CASIQGQGFNEQFF
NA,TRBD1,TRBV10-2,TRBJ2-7,TGCGCCACCCGGACAGGGGCGGGCTCCTACGAGCAGTACTTC,CATRTGAGSYEQYF
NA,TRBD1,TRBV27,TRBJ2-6,TGTGCCAGCAGGCTGCAGGGGGCGAGCTCTGGGGCCAACGTCCTGACTTTC,CASRLQGASSGANVLTF
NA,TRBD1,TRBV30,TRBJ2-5,TGTGCCTGGAGAAACAGGGGTTGGGAGACCCAGTACTTC,CAWRNRGWETQYF
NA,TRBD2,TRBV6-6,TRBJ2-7,TGTGCCAGCAGTTACTCCGGCGGGAGGAAGTACGAGCAGTACTTC,CASSYSGGRKYEQYF
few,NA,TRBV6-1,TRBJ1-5,TGTGCCAGACGATTACAGGGCGGTAATCAGCCCCAGCATTTT,CARRLQGGNQPQHF
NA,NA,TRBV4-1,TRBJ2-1,TGCGCCAGCAGCCAAGTCAGGGCCTACAATGAGCAGTTCTTC,CASSQVRAYNEQFF
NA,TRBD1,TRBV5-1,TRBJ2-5,TGCGCCAGCAGCCGGGACAGGGTCCAAGAGACCCAGTACTTC,CASSRDRVQETQYF
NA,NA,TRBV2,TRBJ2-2,TGTGCCAGCAGTCGACAGAACACCGGGGAGCTGTTTTTT,CASSRQNTGELFF
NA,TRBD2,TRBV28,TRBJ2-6,TGTGCCAGCAGACGGGGGGATCCTGGGGCCAACGTCCTGACTTTC,CASRRGDPGANVLTF
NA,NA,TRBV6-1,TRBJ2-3,TGTGCCAGCACTCCGGACAGAGGCACAGATACGCAGTATTTT,CASTPDRGTDTQYF
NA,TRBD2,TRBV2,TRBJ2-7,TGTGCCAGCACCCGGGGAGGGCCGAGCTACGAGCAGTACTTC,CASTRGGPSYEQYF
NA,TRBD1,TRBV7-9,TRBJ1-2,TGTGCCAGCAGCGTATACTCCGGCGGACAGGGAGGCTACACCTTC,CASSVYSGGQGGYTF
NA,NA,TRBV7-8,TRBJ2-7,TGTGCCAGCAATCCTGAGCAGGGTGATGCCTACGAGCAGTACTTC,CASNPEQGDAYEQYF
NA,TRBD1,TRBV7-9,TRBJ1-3,TGTGCCAGCAGCTTAGCTGCAGGGGGTTATGGAAACACCATATATTTT,CASSLAAGGYGNTIYF
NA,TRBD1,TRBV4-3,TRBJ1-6,TGCGCCAGCAGCCAGGCCTTAACAGGACAGGGGAATTCACCCCTCCACTTT,CASSQALTGQGNSPLHF
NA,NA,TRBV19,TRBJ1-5,TGTGCCAGTCAATGGGAGGGTAGGAGCAATCAGCCCCAGCATTTT,CASQWEGRSNQPQHF